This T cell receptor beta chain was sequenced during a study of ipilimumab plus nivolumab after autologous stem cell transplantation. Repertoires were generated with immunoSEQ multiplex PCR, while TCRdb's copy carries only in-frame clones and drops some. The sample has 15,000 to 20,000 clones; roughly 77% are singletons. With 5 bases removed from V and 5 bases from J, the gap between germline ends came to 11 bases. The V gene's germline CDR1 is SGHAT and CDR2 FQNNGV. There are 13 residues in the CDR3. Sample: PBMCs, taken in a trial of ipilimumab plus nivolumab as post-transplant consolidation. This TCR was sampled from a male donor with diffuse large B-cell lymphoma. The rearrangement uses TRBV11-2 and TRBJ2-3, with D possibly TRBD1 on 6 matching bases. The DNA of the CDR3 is TGTGCCAGCAGCCGCTCAGGGGAAGATACGCAGTATTTT. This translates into CASSRSGEDTQYF.